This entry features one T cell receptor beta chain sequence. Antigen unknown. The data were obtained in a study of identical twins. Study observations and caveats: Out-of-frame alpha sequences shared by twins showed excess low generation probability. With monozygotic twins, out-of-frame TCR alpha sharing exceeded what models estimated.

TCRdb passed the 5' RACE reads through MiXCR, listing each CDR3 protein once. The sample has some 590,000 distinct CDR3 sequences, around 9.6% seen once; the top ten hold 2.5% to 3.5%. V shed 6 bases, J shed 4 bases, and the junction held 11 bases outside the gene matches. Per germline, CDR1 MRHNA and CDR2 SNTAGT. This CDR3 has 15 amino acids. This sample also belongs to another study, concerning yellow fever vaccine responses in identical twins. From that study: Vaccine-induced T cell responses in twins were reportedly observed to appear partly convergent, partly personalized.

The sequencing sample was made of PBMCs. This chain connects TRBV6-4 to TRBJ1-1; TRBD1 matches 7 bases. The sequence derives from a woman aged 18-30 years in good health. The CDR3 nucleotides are TGTGCCAGCAGCAGGGGAACAGGGGCCCCCACTGAAGCTTTCTTT. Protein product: CASSRGTGAPTEAFF.